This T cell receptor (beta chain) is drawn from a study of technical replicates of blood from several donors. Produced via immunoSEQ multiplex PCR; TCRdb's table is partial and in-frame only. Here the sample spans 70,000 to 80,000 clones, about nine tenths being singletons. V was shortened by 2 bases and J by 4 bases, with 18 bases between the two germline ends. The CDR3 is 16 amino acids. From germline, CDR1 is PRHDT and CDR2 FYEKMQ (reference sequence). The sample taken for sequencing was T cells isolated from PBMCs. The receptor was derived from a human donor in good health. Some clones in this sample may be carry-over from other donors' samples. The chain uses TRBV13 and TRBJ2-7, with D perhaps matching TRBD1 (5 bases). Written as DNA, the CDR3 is TGTGCCAGCAGCTTACTCTCCAGGGTGGTGGGTTACGAGCAGTACTTC. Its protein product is CASSLLSRVVGYEQYF.